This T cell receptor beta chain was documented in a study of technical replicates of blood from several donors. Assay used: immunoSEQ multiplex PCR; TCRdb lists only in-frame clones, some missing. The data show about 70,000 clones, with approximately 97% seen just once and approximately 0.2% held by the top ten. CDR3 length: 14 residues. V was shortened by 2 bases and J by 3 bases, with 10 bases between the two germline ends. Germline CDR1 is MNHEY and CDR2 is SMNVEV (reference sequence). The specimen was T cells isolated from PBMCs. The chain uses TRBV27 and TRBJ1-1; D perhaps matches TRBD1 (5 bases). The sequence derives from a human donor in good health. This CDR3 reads CASSLNFRDTEAFF. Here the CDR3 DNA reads TGTGCCAGCAGTTTAAATTTCAGGGACACTGAAGCTTTCTTT.